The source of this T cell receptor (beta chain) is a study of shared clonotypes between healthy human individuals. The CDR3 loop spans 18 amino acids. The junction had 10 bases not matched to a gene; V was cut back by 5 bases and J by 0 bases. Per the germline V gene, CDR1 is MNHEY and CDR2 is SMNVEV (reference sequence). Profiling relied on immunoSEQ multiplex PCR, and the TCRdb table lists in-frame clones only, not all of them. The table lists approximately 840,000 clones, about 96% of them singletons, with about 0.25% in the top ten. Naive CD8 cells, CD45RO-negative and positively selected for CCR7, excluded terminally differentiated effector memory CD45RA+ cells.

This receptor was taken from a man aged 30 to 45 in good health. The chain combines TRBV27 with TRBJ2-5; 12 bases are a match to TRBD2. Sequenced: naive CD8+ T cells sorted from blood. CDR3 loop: CASSTLAGGGGYQETQYF. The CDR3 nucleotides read TGTGCCAGCAGTACACTAGCGGGAGGAGGAGGTTACCAAGAGACCCAGTACTTC.